This TCR beta chain was sequenced for a study of blood T cell repertoires in COVID-19. Whole-study context: There were acute and convalescent COVID-19 samples, and they came from the United States, Italy and Spain. T cells, B-cell-depleted T cells, or PBMCs provided the cDNA or gDNA that served as material.

Germline V gives CDR1 LGHNA, CDR2 YNFKEQ. The J segment lost 2 bases and the V segment lost 4 bases, leaving 9 bases of the junction unmatched. The CDR3 is 18 residues long. Libraries were prepared by immunoSEQ multiplex PCR; TCRdb keeps only in-frame clonotypes and omits some of them. Of about 240,000 clones listed, 75% to 85% are singletons. The sequence came from a woman in her sixties with active or convalescent COVID-19. The V and J genes are TRBV4-2 and TRBJ2-3; 13 bases align to TRBD2. The sample taken for sequencing was peripheral blood. CDR3 protein: CASSLGLAGALTTDTQYF. For the CDR3, the DNA is TGTGCCAGCAGCCTCGGACTAGCGGGGGCCCTAACCACAGATACGCAGTATTTT.